This T cell receptor (beta chain) was identified during a study of Graves' ophthalmopathy and Graves' hyperthyroidism. The authors amplified TCR beta CDR3 regions from RNA transcripts. Following a first-round RT-PCR that used HTBI primers, a second-round multiplex PCR was carried out. TCRdb ran MiXCR on the multiplex PCR reads and lists one entry per CDR3 protein. Found here are around 1.1 million distinct CDR3 sequences, about two fifths of them singletons; the top ten hold around 10%. CDR1 and CDR2 (germline): SGHAT, FQNNGV. This CDR3 is 15 amino acids long. Between the trimmed V and J ends, which lost 11 bases and 0 bases, there was a span of 19 bases.

Sequenced sample: peripheral blood or thyroid tissue (not recorded which). The sequence derives from an adult man with Graves' hyperthyroidism. The gene calls are TRBV11-2 and TRBJ1-1; D is possibly TRBD1 (5 bases). The CDR3 DNA follows: TGTGCCTGGAGCGGCAGGGACGGTTTGAACACTGAAGCTTTCTTT. As protein: CAWSGRDGLNTEAFF.